This T cell receptor beta chain was documented in a study of cytomegalovirus exposure and HLA in healthy donors. Whole-study results and caveats: Clonal expansion was found to be greater in HLA-associated TCR beta chains than in equally common others in a later analysis. One later analysis reportedly identified an Asian-associated ancestry cluster that showed fewer N-insertions than the approximately 670-donor mean.

This CDR3 region has 15 residues. V was shortened by 1 base and J by 3 bases, with 12 bases between the two germline ends. Germline V CDR1 and CDR2: SGHAT, FQNNGV. As concerns this clone: Its antigen is unknown.

With 60 Vbeta and 13 Jbeta primers, the PCR was carried out. Sequenced by immunoSEQ multiplex PCR; TCRdb stores in-frame clones only, minus some. Found here are fewer than 200,000 clones, about three quarters of them singletons; the top ten hold roughly 0.82%. The chain recombines TRBV11-2 with TRBJ1-2, with D possibly TRBD1 on 5 matching bases. The receptor comes from a female donor in good health and CMV-seronegative. Sequencing was done on a sample of PBMCs. The CDR3 reads CASSLAGIGDYGYTF. For the CDR3, the DNA is TGTGCCAGCAGCTTAGCAGGGATAGGTGACTATGGCTACACCTTC.